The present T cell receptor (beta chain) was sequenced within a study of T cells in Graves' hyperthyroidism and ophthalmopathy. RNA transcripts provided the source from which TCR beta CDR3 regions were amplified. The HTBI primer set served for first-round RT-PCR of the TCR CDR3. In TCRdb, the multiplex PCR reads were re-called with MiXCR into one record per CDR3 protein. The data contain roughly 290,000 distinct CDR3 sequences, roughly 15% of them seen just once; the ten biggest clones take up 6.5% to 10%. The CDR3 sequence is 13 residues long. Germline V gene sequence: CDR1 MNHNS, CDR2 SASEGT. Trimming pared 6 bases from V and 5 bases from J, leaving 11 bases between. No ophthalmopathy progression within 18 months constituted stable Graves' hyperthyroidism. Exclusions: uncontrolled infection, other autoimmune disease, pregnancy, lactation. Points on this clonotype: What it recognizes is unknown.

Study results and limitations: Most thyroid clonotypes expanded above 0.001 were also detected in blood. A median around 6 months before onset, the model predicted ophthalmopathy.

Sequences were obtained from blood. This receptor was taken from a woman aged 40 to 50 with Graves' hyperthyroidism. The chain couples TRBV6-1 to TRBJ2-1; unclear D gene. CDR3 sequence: CASSSFDDNEQFF. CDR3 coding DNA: TGTGCCAGCAGCTCCTTCGATGACAATGAGCAGTTCTTC.